This is a list of T cell receptor beta chains from one sample in a study of Ad26.COV2.S vaccination and SARS-CoV-2 variants. Measured with immunoSEQ multiplex PCR; TCRdb has only the in-frame clones, and not every one. The sample records fewer than 800,000 clones, 89% being singletons. Sequenced material: peripheral blood, taken in a trial of Ad26.COV2.S vaccine versus placebo. The receptors come from a person aged 18-60 years who received the Ad26.COV2.S COVID-19 vaccine or a placebo. CDR3s include the opening cysteine and the closing phenylalanine or tryptophan. The order of the fields is clone size, D gene, J gene, V gene, CDR3 DNA, CDR3 protein. D genes are given only for firm matches. Size is omitted from some rows. Given values are once, few, many or a class for expanded clones.

NA	NA	TRBJ1-5	TRBV27	TGTGCCAGCAGTTGGGGGGCAGGGAGCAATCAGCCCCAGCATTTT	CASSWGAGSNQPQHF
NA	NA	TRBJ1-2	TRBV10-2	TGCGCCAGCGGACCCTGGACACCAACTAACTATGGCTACACCTTC	CASGPWTPTNYGYTF
NA	TRBD1	TRBJ2-1	TRBV7-2	TGTGCCAGCAGTAACAATCAGGGGGCTGGTGAGCAGTTCTTC	CASSNNQGAGEQFF
NA	NA	TRBJ1-2	TRBV5-1	TGCGCCAGCAGCTTGGACGAGGGTGCCTATGGCTACACCTTC	CASSLDEGAYGYTF
NA	NA	TRBJ1-3	TRBV3-1/TRBV3-2	TGTGCCAGCCAAGGGCTCACTCGCGGAAACACCATATATTTT	CASQGLTRGNTIYF
NA	NA	TRBJ2-2	TRBV24-1	TGTGCCACCAGTGGAGACCACACCGGGGAGCTGTTTTTT	CATSGDHTGELFF
NA	TRBD1	TRBJ2-2	TRBV4-3	TGCGCCAGCAGCCCAAGCGGACAGGGGGCGGACACCGGGGAGCTGTTTTTT	CASSPSGQGADTGELFF
NA	NA	TRBJ2-4	TRBV5-6	TGTGCCAGCAGCTTGGTGGAAGGGGGAGCCAAAAACATTCAGTACTTC	CASSLVEGGAKNIQYF
NA	NA	TRBJ2-1	TRBV19	TGTGCCAGTAGTATAGCCGCTAAGCAGTTCTTC	CASSIAAKQFF
NA	NA	TRBJ1-6	TRBV5-4	TGTGCCAGCAGCTTCTGGGGGCCTTCACCCCTCCACTTT	CASSFWGPSPLHF
NA	TRBD1	TRBJ1-2	TRBV5-1	TGCGCCAGCAGCTTGCCCGGACAGGTCAGCGGCTACACCTTC	CASSLPGQVSGYTF
NA	NA	TRBJ2-7	TRBV7-2	TGTGCCAGCAGCTTATTGGCCGTAGGGGTTTCCTACGAGCAGTACTTC	CASSLLAVGVSYEQYF
NA	NA	TRBJ2-3	TRBV7-9	TGTGCCAGCAGCTTAGGGGGATTCTTCACAGATACGCAGTATTTT	CASSLGGFFTDTQYF
NA	NA	TRBJ1-2	TRBV19	TGTGCCAGTAGTATGAGGATGTCCAACTATGGCTACACCTTC	CASSMRMSNYGYTF
NA	NA	TRBJ2-5	TRBV27	TGTGCCAGCAGTTTGTACAGGGTCCCCCAAGAGACCCAGTACTTC	CASSLYRVPQETQYF
NA	TRBD1	TRBJ2-1	TRBV24-1	TGTGCCACCAGTGATCCTACCGGGACAGGGGGGAGCAATGAGCAGTTCTTC	CATSDPTGTGGSNEQFF
NA	NA	TRBJ2-5	TRBV6-1	TGTGCCAGCAGTGATTCCCGGGCCCAAGAGACCCAGTACTTC	CASSDSRAQETQYF
NA	TRBD2	TRBJ2-7	TRBV7-8	TGTGCCAGCAGCTTAGCGACGGGGGGAGGTGGCGAGCAGTACTTC	CASSLATGGGGEQYF
few	NA	TRBJ1-5	TRBV30	TGTGCCTATCTACAGGGAAATCAGCCCCAGCATTTT	CAYLQGNQPQHF
NA	TRBD1	TRBJ2-7	TRBV3-1/TRBV3-2	TGTGCCAGCAGCCTTACAGGGGGCTCCTACGAGCAGTACTTC	CASSLTGGSYEQYF
NA	NA	TRBJ1-6	TRBV3-1/TRBV3-2	TGTGCCAGCAGCCCGACAGGTAGCTCCTATAATTCACCCCTCCACTTT	CASSPTGSSYNSPLHF
NA	NA	TRBJ2-2	TRBV10-3	TGTGCCTTTGGGACGGAGAACACCGGGGAGCTGTTTTTT	CAFGTENTGELFF
once	NA	TRBJ1-1	TRBV4-2	TGTGCCAGCAGCCAACGCGGGGGGGCTTGGGACACTGAAGCTTTCTTT	CASSQRGGAWDTEAFF
NA	NA	TRBJ1-1	TRBV7-2	TGTGCCAGCAGCTCTGGACCTCGGAACACTGAAGCTTTCTTT	CASSSGPRNTEAFF
NA	TRBD2	TRBJ2-1	TRBV7-2	TGTGCCAGCAGCTTCCAGCGGGGGGGCAGCTATGAGCAGTTCTTC	CASSFQRGGSYEQFF
NA	NA	TRBJ1-2	TRBV7-9	TGTGCCAGCAGCTTAATGGGGCCTTCCTATGGCTACACCTTC	CASSLMGPSYGYTF
NA	NA	TRBJ2-4	TRBV21-1	TGTGCCAGCAGCAAAAATAGGATAGGGGAACGGGCCAAAAACATTCAGTACTTC	CASSKNRIGERAKNIQYF
NA	NA	TRBJ2-5	TRBV6-2/TRBV6-3	TGTGCCAGCAGTTCCGTGGTCGGGGGTAGAGAGACCCAGTACTTC	CASSSVVGGRETQYF
many	TRBD2	TRBJ2-2	TRBV9	TGTGCCAGCAGCACCCCAGCGGGGGGGCTTACCGGGGAGCTGTTTTTT	CASSTPAGGLTGELFF
NA	TRBD1	TRBJ1-1	TRBV6-5	TGTGCCAGCAGCCGGGACGCAGGGGGAGGAACTGAAGCTTTCTTT	CASSRDAGGGTEAFF
NA	NA	TRBJ1-1	TRBV18	TGTGCCAGCTCACCATACGGGACGAATGCTGAAGCTTTCTTT	CASSPYGTNAEAFF
few	NA	TRBJ2-1	TRBV3-1/TRBV3-2	TGTGCCAGCAGCCAAGTTCCCGGCCCAGTCAGTATAGCGATGGTCTTC	CASSQVPGPVSIAMVF
NA	NA	TRBJ1-3	TRBV19	TGTGCCAGTAGTTCGGTCGGGACACATGGGGGAAACACCATATATTTT	CASSSVGTHGGNTIYF
NA	TRBD1	TRBJ1-1	TRBV9	TGTGCCAGTCTCGACCTTTCGACAGGGGCGGAAGCTTTCTTT	CASLDLSTGAEAFF
NA	NA	TRBJ1-6	TRBV7-8	TGTGCCAGCAGCTTACGGGGGGATTCACCCCTCCACTTT	CASSLRGDSPLHF
NA	NA	TRBJ1-2	TRBV6-2/TRBV6-3	TGTGCCAGCAGCTTCCTCCCAGGCGGCTACACCTTC	CASSFLPGGYTF
NA	NA	TRBJ2-7	TRBV25-1	TGTGCCAGCAGTGAATGGGCGGGGAACGCCTACGAGCAGTACTTC	CASSEWAGNAYEQYF
NA	NA	TRBJ2-3	TRBV2	TGTGCCAGCAGTGCGGAGTTTGTATTGGGGGACTCCCGGTATTTT	CASSAEFVLGDSRYF
NA	NA	TRBJ1-1	TRBV11-1	TGTGCCAGCGGCAGGTCGACGAACACTGAAGCTTTCTTT	CASGRSTNTEAFF
NA	NA	TRBJ2-1	TRBV23-1	TGCGCCAGCAGGCTCGTCCGGGAGAAGTTGTTCTTC	CASRLVREKLFF
NA	NA	TRBJ2-5	TRBV2	TGTGCCAGCAGTGGGCTCCTTTGGGAGACCCAGTACTTC	CASSGLLWETQYF
NA	NA	TRBJ2-4	TRBV3-1/TRBV3-2	TGTGCCAGCAGCCAAGCCCATGGGCCCGGCGGCATTCAGTACTTC	CASSQAHGPGGIQYF
NA	TRBD2	TRBJ2-2	TRBV9	TGTGCCAGCAGCGTAGATCCTAGCGGGAGACACACCGGGGAGCTGTTTTTT	CASSVDPSGRHTGELFF
once	NA	TRBJ2-1	TRBV5-1	TGCGCCAGCAGCTTGGGGGATCAAGGTCGCTACAATGAGCAGTTCTTC	CASSLGDQGRYNEQFF